The 13 T cell receptor beta chains reported below all come from one sample, sequenced in a study of CD8 T cells in Susac syndrome. RNA, at roughly 0.5 to 1 ug, was reverse transcribed with random hexamers. TCRdb re-derived calls from the immunoSEQ multiplex PCR reads in MiXCR, one entry per CDR3 protein. The sample holds 100,000 to 150,000 distinct CDR3 sequences, over 90% seen once. Material for sequencing was CD4+ T cells from PBMCs. The source is a human donor in good health.

This clonotype was found a few times. This chain links TRBV27 with TRBJ2-6; D ambiguous. This CDR3 region has 14 residues. Germline V CDR1 and CDR2: MNHEY, SMNVEV (reference sequence). Deletions cut 3 bases from V and 2 bases from J, with 5 bases between. As DNA, the CDR3 is TGTGCCAGCAGTTTGAGTCCTGGGGCCAACGTCCTGACTTTC. It codes for CASSLSPGANVLTF. The whole variable domain, filled in from reference TRBV27 and TRBJ2-6, reads EAQVTQNPRYLITVTGKKLTVTCSQNMNHEYMSWYRQDPGLGLRQIYYSMNVEVTDKGDVPEGYKVSRKEKRNFPLILESPSPNQTSLYFCASSLSPGANVLTFGAGSRLTVL.

The J gene is TRBJ1-2, the V gene TRBV6-2 or TRBV6-3; no clear D gene. Germline CDR1 is MNHEY and CDR2 is SVGEGT. The CDR3 spans 13 residues. Trimming left V 2 bases short and J 9 bases short, with 13 bases between. The CDR3 DNA sequence: TGTGCCAGCAGTTACGGAGGTCCCGGGAGCTACACCTTC. Translating it yields CASSYGGPGSYTF.

The rearrangement uses TRBV5-1 and TRBJ2-7, with D perhaps being TRBD1 or TRBD2 (5 bases each). Per germline, CDR1 SGHRS and CDR2 YFSETQ. The ends were cut back, 0 bases at V and 6 bases at J, with 19 bases in the middle. The CDR3 contains 16 residues. Here the CDR3 reads CASSLVRGTDSSEQYF. In DNA, the CDR3 is TGCGCCAGCAGCTTGGTAAGAGGGACGGACTCTAGCGAGCAGTACTTC.

The J gene is TRBJ1-2, the V gene TRBV7-9; weak D call: TRBD1 (5 bases). V lost 3 bases and J lost 2, with 13 bases in between. This CDR3 is 15 amino acids long. Germline V gives CDR1 SEHNR, CDR2 FQNEAQ (reference sequence). DNA for the CDR3: TGTGCCAGCAGCTTCTTATCAGGGCGGAACTATGGCTACACCTTC. It is translated as CASSFLSGRNYGYTF. The whole variable domain, filled in from reference TRBV7-9 and TRBJ1-2, reads DTGVSQNPRHKITKRGQNVTFRCDPISEHNRLYWYRQTLGQGPEFLTYFQNEAQLEKSRLLSDRFSAERPKGSFSTLEIQRTEQGDSAMYLCASSFLSGRNYGYTFGSGTRLTVV.

The gene calls are TRBV18 and TRBJ1-1; 9 bases are a match to TRBD1. V was clipped by 3 bases and J by 2 bases; unmatched bases: 7. This CDR3 has 16 residues. In germline, CDR1 is KGHSH, CDR2 LQKENI. CDR3 protein: CASSPAQGAANTEAFF. The CDR3 region has the DNA TGTGCCAGCTCACCGGCACAGGGGGCGGCTAACACTGAAGCTTTCTTT.

V gene TRBV29-1 combines with J gene TRBJ2-7; the D gene is possibly TRBD2 (5 bases). The CDR3 has 15 amino acids. CDR1 and CDR2 (germline): SQVTM, ANQGSEA. V shed 1 base and J shed 4 bases, with 17 bases lying between them. The CDR3 sequence is CSVEAGHGGAYEQYF. CDR3 DNA sequence: TGCAGCGTTGAAGCGGGCCATGGAGGAGCTTACGAGCAGTACTTC.

The V call is TRBV12-3 or TRBV12-4, the J call TRBJ2-7; the match to TRBD1 covers 10 bases. The CDR3 has 15 amino acids. V was clipped by 5 bases and J by 4 bases; unmatched bases: 8. The CDR3 DNA is TGTGCCAGCAGTGCTAGACAGGGGGCGGGATACGAGCAGTACTTC. Amino acids: CASSARQGAGYEQYF.

V is TRBV3-1 and J is TRBJ2-3, with no clear D. V lost 0 bases to trimming and J lost 5 bases, with 9 bases between them. Per the germline V gene, CDR1 is LGHDT and CDR2 is YNNKEL (reference sequence). This CDR3 is built from 14 residues. The CDR3 DNA follows: TGTGCCAGCAGCCAAGAAGTCATTCAAGATACGCAGTATTTT. It specifies CASSQEVIQDTQYF.

V usage is TRBV29-1 and J usage is TRBJ2-1; perhaps TRBD1 as D (6 bases). Germline assignment: CDR1 SQVTM and CDR2 ANQGSEA. Trimming took 4 bases from V and 4 from J, leaving 14 bases between them. The CDR3 spans 14 residues. The CDR3 nucleotides are TGCAGCGTTGTCCAACAGGGACCTTACAATGAGCAGTTCTTC. Translated: CSVVQQGPYNEQFF.

This clonotype was observed once. The chain has TRBV7-9 and TRBJ2-1, with no clear D. This CDR3 spans 14 amino acids. Trimming removed 0 bases at V and 8 bases at J, with 11 bases between. The V gene's germline CDR1 is SEHNR and CDR2 FQNEAQ (reference sequence). CDR3 bases: TGTGCCAGCAGCTTAGCGATGGAAGTTTATGAGCAGTTCTTC. Translated: CASSLAMEVYEQFF. The full variable domain, its missing parts supplied by reference TRBV7-9 and TRBJ2-1, is DTGVSQNPRHKITKRGQNVTFRCDPISEHNRLYWYRQTLGQGPEFLTYFQNEAQLEKSRLLSDRFSAERPKGSFSTLEIQRTEQGDSAMYLCASSLAMEVYEQFFGPGTRLTVL.

This sequence joins TRBV7-9 and TRBJ2-5; possibly TRBD2 for D (5 bases). The germline CDR1 and CDR2 sequences are SEHNR and FQNEAQ (reference sequence). The CDR3 is 13 residues long. V shed 3 bases and J shed 5 bases, with 10 bases lying between them. The CDR3 coding sequence is TGTGCCAGCAGCTTTTCCGCGGGCGAGACCCAGTACTTC. Translation: CASSFSAGETQYF. Supplemented by reference TRBV7-9 and TRBJ2-5, the full variable domain reads DTGVSQNPRHKITKRGQNVTFRCDPISEHNRLYWYRQTLGQGPEFLTYFQNEAQLEKSRLLSDRFSAERPKGSFSTLEIQRTEQGDSAMYLCASSFSAGETQYFGPGTRLLVL.

The rearrangement uses TRBV6-5 and TRBJ2-7; TRBD1 matches 9 bases. J lost 4 bases, V lost 0 bases, and 7 bases had no gene match. The V gene's germline CDR1 is MNHEY and CDR2 SVGAGI. The CDR3 totals 16 residues. DNA of the CDR3: TGTGCCAGCAGTTACTCGAGGGACAGGGTCTTGTACGAGCAGTACTTC. It yields the protein CASSYSRDRVLYEQYF.

The chain has TRBV19 and TRBJ2-3, with 10 nucleotides matching TRBD2. V trimming: 6 bases; J trimming: 5 bases; junction bases outside the gene matches: 11. The CDR3 runs to 16 residues. The V gene's germline CDR1 is LNHDA and CDR2 SQIVND (reference sequence). CDR3 DNA: TGTGCCAGTAGACCCTCGGCTAGCGGGAGTGTAGATACGCAGTATTTT. Translated, it gives CASRPSASGSVDTQYF.